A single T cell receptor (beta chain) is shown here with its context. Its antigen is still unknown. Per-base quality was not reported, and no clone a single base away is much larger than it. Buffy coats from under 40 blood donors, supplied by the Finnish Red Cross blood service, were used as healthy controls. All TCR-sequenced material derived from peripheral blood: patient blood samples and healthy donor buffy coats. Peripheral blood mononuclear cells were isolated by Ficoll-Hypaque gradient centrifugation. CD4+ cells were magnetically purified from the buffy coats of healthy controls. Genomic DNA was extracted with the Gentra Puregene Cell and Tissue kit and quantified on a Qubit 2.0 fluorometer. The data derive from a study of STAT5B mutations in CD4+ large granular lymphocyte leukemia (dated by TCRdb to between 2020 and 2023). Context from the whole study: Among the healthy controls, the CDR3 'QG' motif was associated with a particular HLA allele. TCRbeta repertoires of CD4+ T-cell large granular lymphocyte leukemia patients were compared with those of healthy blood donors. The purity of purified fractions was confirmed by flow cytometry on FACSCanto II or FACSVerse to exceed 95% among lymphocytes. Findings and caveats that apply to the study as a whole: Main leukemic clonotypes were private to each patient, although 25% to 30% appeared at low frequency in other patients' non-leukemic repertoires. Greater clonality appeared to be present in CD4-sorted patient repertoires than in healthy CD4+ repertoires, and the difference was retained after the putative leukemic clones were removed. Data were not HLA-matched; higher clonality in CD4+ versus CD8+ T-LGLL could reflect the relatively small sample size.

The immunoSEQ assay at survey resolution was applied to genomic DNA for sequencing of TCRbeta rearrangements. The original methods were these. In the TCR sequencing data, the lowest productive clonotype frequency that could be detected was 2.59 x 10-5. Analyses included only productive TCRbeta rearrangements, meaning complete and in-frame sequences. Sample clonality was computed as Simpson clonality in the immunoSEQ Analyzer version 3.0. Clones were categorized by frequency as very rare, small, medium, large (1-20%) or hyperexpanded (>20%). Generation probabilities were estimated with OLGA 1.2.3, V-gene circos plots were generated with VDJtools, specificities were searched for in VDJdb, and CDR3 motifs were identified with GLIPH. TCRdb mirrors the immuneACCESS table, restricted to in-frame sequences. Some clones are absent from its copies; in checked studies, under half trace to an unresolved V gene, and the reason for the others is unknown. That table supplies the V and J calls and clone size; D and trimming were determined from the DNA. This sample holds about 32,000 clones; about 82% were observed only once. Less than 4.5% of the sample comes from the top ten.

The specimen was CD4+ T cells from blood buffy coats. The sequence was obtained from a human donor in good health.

The CDR3 region has the sequence CATSRGTVSNQPQHF. The DNA sequence reads TGTGCCACCAGCAGGGGGACGGTTAGCAATCAGCCCCAGCATTTT. Recombination linked TRBV15 to TRBJ1-5; a weak D assignment points to TRBD1 (5 bases agree). From the germline V gene (reference sequence), CDR1 is LNHNV and CDR2 is YYDKDF. The trim is 3 bases for V and 0 bases for J, with a gap of 9 bases between the germline ends. The CDR3 holds 15 amino acids from the cysteine to the phenylalanine. The kept DNA is CDR3 alone, 45 bases in frame from the first base. This CDR3, with the reference TRBV15 and TRBJ1-5 proteins standing in past its ends, gives the full variable domain DAMVIQNPRYQVTQFGKPVTLSCSQTLNHNVMYWYQQKSSQAPKLLFHYYDKDFNNEADTPDNFQSRRPNTSFCFLDIRSPGLGDTAMYLCATSRGTVSNQPQHFGDGTRLSIL.